This T cell receptor beta chain was profiled in a study of TIL therapy for anti-PD-1-resistant metastatic lung cancer. Sample time point: pre-treatment sample, taken before nivolumab and TIL therapy. The libraries were made with immunoSEQ v3. Clones were sequenced by immunoSEQ multiplex PCR, and TCRdb holds only the in-frame ones, with some missing. This table holds approximately 10,000 clones, about 80% found once. J lost 5 bases, V lost 4 bases, and 7 bases had no gene match. This CDR3 spans 15 amino acids. Germline CDR1 reads SGHTA; CDR2 reads FQGNSA. The chain carries TRBV7-2 and TRBJ2-3; TRBD2 matches at 9 bases. This clonotype originated in a person aged 25 to 79 with non-small cell lung cancer. The sample here was blood, taken at baseline. For the CDR3, the DNA is TGTGCCAGCAGCTCAATGAGAGCGGGAGGAGATACGCAGTATTTT. Amino acid sequence: CASSSMRAGGDTQYF.